These 20 T cell receptor beta chains were all obtained from the same sample, sequenced in a study of blood T cell repertoires in COVID-19. Clones were read by immunoSEQ multiplex PCR, and TCRdb kept only the in-frame ones, dropping some. The profile shows over 250,000 clones, 83% of them singletons. Sequenced sample: peripheral blood. The receptors here all came from a woman in her fifties or sixties who had recovered from COVID-19.

This chain links TRBV11-2 with TRBJ2-2; 14 positions match TRBD2. J was trimmed by 6 bases and V by 5 bases; bases with no gene match: 11. The CDR3 spans 18 residues. Germline loops: CDR1 SGHAT, CDR2 FQNNGV. The CDR3 nucleotides are TGTGCCAGCAGCCGGACTAGCGGGGGGCCTCCACTATCCGGGGAGCTGTTTTTT. Protein product: CASSRTSGGPPLSGELFF.

Concerning this clone itself: This CDR3 is also generated by other DNA sequences in the sample. V is TRBV30 and J is TRBJ1-5; tentative D call: TRBD1 (5 bases). V lost 2 bases, J lost 4 bases, and 9 bases lay in between. CDR1 is GTSNPN, CDR2 SVGIG, per germline (reference sequence). The CDR3 has 13 amino acids. CDR3 in amino acids: CAWSQGSNQPQHF. The DNA for the CDR3 is TGTGCCTGGAGTCAGGGATCAAATCAGCCCCAGCATTTT.

The chain recombines TRBV9 with TRBJ1-2; D unclear. Germline CDR1 reads SGDLS; CDR2 reads YYNGEE. The CDR3 loop spans 15 amino acids. V shed 3 bases and J shed 7 bases, with 19 bases lying between them. This CDR3 reads CASSASQVPARGYTF. The CDR3 bases are TGTGCCAGCAGCGCCTCTCAGGTACCGGCGCGTGGCTACACCTTC. Drawing the rest from reference TRBV9 and TRBJ1-2, the complete variable domain is DSGVTQTPKHLITATGQRVTLRCSPRSGDLSVYWYQQSLDQGLQFLIQYYNGEERAKGNILERFSAQQFPDLHSELNLSSLELGDSALYFCASSASQVPARGYTFGSGTRLTVV.

This rearrangement joins TRBV6-4 to TRBJ2-3; 7 nucleotides match TRBD1. V trimming: 6 bases; J trimming: 0 bases; junction bases outside the gene matches: 6. The CDR3 extends over 15 amino acids. Germline V gene sequence: CDR1 MRHNA, CDR2 SNTAGT. The DNA for the CDR3 is TGTGCCAGCAGCCTCGACAGGGCTAGCACAGATACGCAGTATTTT. Its protein product is CASSLDRASTDTQYF.

This clone has only one observation. V is TRBV10-3 and J is TRBJ2-1; TRBD2 matches 12 bases. CDR1 ENHRY and CDR2 SYGVKD come from the germline V gene. This CDR3 spans 16 amino acids. Trimming removed 0 bases from V and 4 bases from J; junction bases left unmatched: 1. The CDR3 loop is CAISESTSGGYNEQFF. The CDR3 nucleotides are TGTGCCATCAGTGAGTCGACTAGCGGGGGATACAATGAGCAGTTCTTC.

This clone has only one observation. The chain has TRBV11-2 and TRBJ2-7; the D gene is possibly TRBD1 (6 bases). The CDR3 length is 14 residues. Germline V gene data show CDR1 as SGHAT and CDR2 as FQNNGV. The V end was cut by 5 bases, the J end by 6 bases, with 17 bases between. The DNA of the CDR3 is TGTGCCAGCAGCCTAGGGGGAGTGGCCGGCGAGCAGTACTTC. It translates to CASSLGGVAGEQYF.

The chain couples TRBV19 to TRBJ2-3; maybe TRBD2 (6 bases). V was pared by 2 bases and J by 4 bases, with 19 bases between. The germline V gene has CDR1 LNHDA and CDR2 SQIVND (reference sequence). This CDR3 region has 17 residues. This chain's CDR3 is CASSIIDGRIFPDTQYF. CDR3 in DNA: TGTGCCAGTAGTATAATAGACGGGAGAATCTTCCCAGATACGCAGTATTTT.

The rearrangement uses TRBV19 and TRBJ1-5; TRBD1 is a possible D gene (5 bases). Germline CDR1 is LNHDA and CDR2 is SQIVND (reference sequence). The CDR3 contains 15 residues. The V and J ends lost 6 bases and 0 bases respectively, with 12 bases between them. CDR3 protein: CASRTTVNSNQPQHF. The CDR3 bases are TGTGCCAGTAGGACGACAGTTAATAGCAATCAGCCCCAGCATTTT.

V and J are TRBV9 and TRBJ1-4; TRBD1 aligns across 10 bases. V was pared by 3 bases and J by 7 bases, with 9 bases of the junction left unmatched. Germline values: CDR1 SGDLS, CDR2 YYNGEE. The CDR3 has 16 residues. CDR3 bases: TGTGCCAGCAGCGCCGCGTGGGACAGGGGTATTGAAAAACTGTTTTTT. Its protein product is CASSAAWDRGIEKLFF.

The genes are TRBV28 and TRBJ1-1, with D perhaps TRBD1 (5 bases). V was pared by 7 bases and J by 4 bases, with 19 bases between. This CDR3 is 15 amino acids long. Germline CDR1 and CDR2: MDHEN and SYDVKM. The CDR3 DNA reads TGTGCCAGCACCGGTAACGGGGGTAGGAGCACTGAAGCTTTCTTT. This translates into CASTGNGGRSTEAFF.

The chain uses TRBV29-1 and TRBJ2-5, with 9 bases fitting TRBD1. CDR3 length equals 12 residues. Germline lookup yields CDR1 SQVTM and CDR2 ANQGSEA. Losses at the gene ends were 7 bases for V and 4 bases for J; bases not matched to a gene: 4. The CDR3 DNA is TGCAGCGGGACAGGGGATGGAGAGACCCAGTACTTC. It specifies CSGTGDGETQYF.

The chain combines TRBV28 with TRBJ1-2; D is undetermined. Germline CDR1 reads MDHEN; CDR2 reads SYDVKM. The CDR3 is made up of 13 amino acids. V shed 7 bases and J shed 3 bases, with 12 bases lying between them. CDR3 sequence reads: CASKKRVDYGYTF. The DNA of the CDR3 is TGTGCCAGCAAGAAGCGGGTAGACTATGGCTACACCTTC.

The gene calls are TRBV7-3 and TRBJ1-1; no clear D gene. V was shortened by 3 bases and J by 0 bases, with 8 bases between the two germline ends. Germline CDR1 reads SGHTA; CDR2 reads FQGTGA. CDR3 length: 14 amino acids. DNA of the CDR3: TGTGCCAGCAGCTTTCGACATATGAACACTGAAGCTTTCTTT. Amino acid sequence: CASSFRHMNTEAFF. Full variable domain (rest looked up from reference TRBV7-3 and TRBJ1-1): GAGVSQTPSNKVTEKGKYVELRCDPISGHTALYWYRQSLGQGPEFLIYFQGTGAADDSGLPNDRFFAVRPEGSVSTLKIQRTERGDSAVYLCASSFRHMNTEAFFGQGTRLTVV.

As concerns this clone: Different DNA sequences within this sample yield the same CDR3. The chain recombines TRBV7-2 with TRBJ2-5; tentative D call: TRBD1 (6 bases). This CDR3 spans 14 amino acids. Germline V CDR1 and CDR2: SGHTA, FQGNSA. V was pared by 2 bases and J by 2 bases, with 9 bases between. The CDR3 protein is CASSLRDRQETQYF. CDR3 DNA: TGTGCCAGCAGCTTACGTGACAGGCAAGAGACCCAGTACTTC. Variable domain in full (rest from reference TRBV7-2 and TRBJ2-5): GAGVSQSPSNKVTEKGKDVELRCDPISGHTALYWYRQSLGQGLEFLIYFQGNSAPDKSGLPSDRFSAERTGGSVSTLTIQRTQQEDSAVYLCASSLRDRQETQYFGPGTRLLVL.

This clone came up a few times. V gene TRBV27 combines with J gene TRBJ2-5; 12 bases fit TRBD2. The CDR3 length is 15 residues. V lost 7 bases and J lost 5; bases outside the gene matches: 8. The germline V gene has CDR1 MNHEY and CDR2 SMNVEV (reference sequence). CDR3 region: CASTTSGGLGETQYF. DNA of the CDR3: TGTGCCAGCACAACTAGCGGGGGGTTAGGGGAGACCCAGTACTTC.

This clone was seen just once. This chain connects TRBV5-1 to TRBJ2-7; 13 nucleotides match TRBD2. The CDR3 is 14 amino acids. The V segment lost 0 bases and the J segment 6 bases; nucleotides outside the gene matches: 0. CDR1 SGHRS and CDR2 YFSETQ come from the germline V gene. In DNA form, the CDR3 reads TGCGCCAGCAGCTTGGGGACTAGCGGGAGCGAGCAGTACTTC. It yields the protein CASSLGTSGSEQYF. The full variable domain, with the rest looked up from reference TRBV5-1 and TRBJ2-7, is KAGVTQTPRYLIKTRGQQVTLSCSPISGHRSVSWYQQTPGQGLQFLFEYFSETQRNKGNFPGRFSGRQFSNSRSEMNVSTLELGDSALYLCASSLGTSGSEQYFGPGTRLTVT.

The chain recombines TRBV4-3 with TRBJ2-2; weak D call: TRBD2 (5 bases). CDR3 size: 15 residues. Looked up from germline, CDR1 is LGHNA and CDR2 is YSLEER. Trimming took off 1 base at V and 6 bases at J, with 12 bases between the two ends. This CDR3 reads CASSQGGLPPGELFF. The DNA for the CDR3 is TGCGCCAGCAGCCAAGGAGGGCTCCCGCCCGGGGAGCTGTTTTTT.

This clone was detected a few times. The genes are TRBV28 and TRBJ1-2; D ambiguous. The CDR3 covers 13 residues. V lost 8 bases to trimming and J lost 0 bases, with 10 bases between them. Germline V gene sequence: CDR1 MDHEN, CDR2 SYDVKM. The DNA for the CDR3 is TGTGCCAGCCGAGTAAATTCTAACTATGGCTACACCTTC. Amino acids: CASRVNSNYGYTF.

The chain carries TRBV4-3 and TRBJ1-1; D might be TRBD1 (6 bases). V was pared by 1 base and J by 0 bases, with 12 bases between. The CDR3 contains 16 residues. Germline values: CDR1 LGHNA, CDR2 YSLEER. The CDR3 DNA sequence: TGCGCCAGCAGCCAAGGTCTCACAGGGATGAACACTGAAGCTTTCTTT. Translation gives CASSQGLTGMNTEAFF.

This rearrangement joins TRBV25-1 to TRBJ2-7; 8 positions match TRBD2. Germline V lookup: CDR1 MGHDK, CDR2 SYGVNS. The CDR3 is 12 residues long. The trim removed 7 bases at V and 6 bases at J, leaving 5 bases unmatched. CDR3: CASIGLAREQYF. The CDR3 coding sequence is TGTGCCAGCATCGGACTAGCCCGCGAGCAGTACTTC.